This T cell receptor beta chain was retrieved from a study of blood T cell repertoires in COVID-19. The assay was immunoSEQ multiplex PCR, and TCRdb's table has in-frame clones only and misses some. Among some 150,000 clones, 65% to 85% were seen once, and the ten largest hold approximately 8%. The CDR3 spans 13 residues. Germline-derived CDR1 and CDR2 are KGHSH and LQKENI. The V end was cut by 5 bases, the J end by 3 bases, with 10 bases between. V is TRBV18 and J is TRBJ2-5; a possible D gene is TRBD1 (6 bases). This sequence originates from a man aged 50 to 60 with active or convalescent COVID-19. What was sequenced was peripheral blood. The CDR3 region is CASSYTGKETQYF. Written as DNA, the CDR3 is TGTGCCAGCTCATATACAGGGAAAGAGACCCAGTACTTC.